This T cell receptor beta chain was documented in a study of blood T cells in healthy people across ages. Study-level results: It was the long-lived donors that had more naive CD4+ cells and higher diversity than aged donors.

A sample-barcoded 5' primer and a J-beta primer mix were used in a second PCR of about 6 to 11 cycles. Through a template-switch adaptor with 12 random nucleotides, each cDNA molecule received a tag. TCRdb reanalysed the 5' RACE reads using MiXCR and keeps one entry per CDR3 protein. The table has some 290,000 distinct CDR3 sequences, roughly 26% seen once. The CDR3 loop spans 13 amino acids. Trimming took off 3 bases at V and 7 bases at J, with 15 bases between the two ends. Germline assignment: CDR1 SQVTM and CDR2 ANQGSEA. This clonotype has more than one count but fewer than ten. The target antigen is unknown.

This chain connects TRBV29-1 to TRBJ1-1; D perhaps matches TRBD1 (5 bases). Sample: blood. The TCR was taken from a woman between 70 and 85 years old in good health. The CDR3 nucleotides are TGCAGCGTTGATTCCCGGGTGGGGGGTGAAGCTTTCTTT. This encodes CSVDSRVGGEAFF.